The clone carrying this TCR beta chain occurred many times. Its antigen is unknown. This specimen comes from a study of T cells in Graves' hyperthyroidism and ophthalmopathy. Whole-study findings and limits: It was a median around 6 months before onset that the model predicted ophthalmopathy.

It was RNA transcripts that yielded the amplified TCR beta CDR3 regions. RT-PCR in the first round (using the HTBI primer set) targeted the TCR CDR3. Using its own MiXCR run on the multiplex PCR reads, TCRdb lists one record per CDR3 protein. The sample contains over 500,000 distinct CDR3 sequences, around 13% of which appear only once. The study left out patients who had uncontrolled infection, other autoimmune disease, pregnancy or lactation. CDR3 length equals 17 residues. The V and J ends lost 1 base and 7 bases, in that order; junction bases with no gene match: 13. The germline V gene encodes CDR1 SGHNT and CDR2 YENEEA.

The sequencing sample was made of blood. The TCR comes from a woman between 40 and 55 years old with Graves' hyperthyroidism. The chain couples TRBV11-3 to TRBJ2-1; 7 bases are a match to TRBD2. The CDR3: CASSLGLAGVSWNEQFF. The CDR3, as DNA: TGTGCCAGCAGCTTAGGGCTGGCGGGAGTGAGTTGGAATGAGCAGTTCTTC. Full variable domain (outside the CDR3, taken from reference TRBV11-3 and TRBJ2-1): EAGVVQSPRYKIIEKKQPVAFWCNPISGHNTLYWYLQNLGQGPELLIRYENEEAVDDSQLPKDRFSAERLKGVDSTLKIQPAELGDSAVYLCASSLGLAGVSWNEQFFGPGTRLTVL.